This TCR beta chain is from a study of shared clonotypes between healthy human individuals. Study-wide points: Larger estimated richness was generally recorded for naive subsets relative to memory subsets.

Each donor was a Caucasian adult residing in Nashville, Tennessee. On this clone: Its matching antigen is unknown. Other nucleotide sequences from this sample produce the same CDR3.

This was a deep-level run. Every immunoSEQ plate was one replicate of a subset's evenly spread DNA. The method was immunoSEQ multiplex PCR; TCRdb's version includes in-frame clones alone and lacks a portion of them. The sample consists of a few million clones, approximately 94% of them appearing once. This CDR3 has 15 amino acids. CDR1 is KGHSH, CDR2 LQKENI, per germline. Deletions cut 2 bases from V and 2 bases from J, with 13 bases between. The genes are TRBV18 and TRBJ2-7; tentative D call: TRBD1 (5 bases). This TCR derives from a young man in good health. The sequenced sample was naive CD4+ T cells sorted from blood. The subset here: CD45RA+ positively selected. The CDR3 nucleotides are TGTGCCAGCTCACCAGGCCAGGGTGGGACCTACGAGCAGTACTTC. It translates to CASSPGQGGTYEQYF.